The 15 T cell receptor beta chains in this list originate from one sample, sequenced in a study of blood T cell repertoires in COVID-19. Generated by immunoSEQ multiplex PCR, the TCRdb table keeps only in-frame clones and is missing some. This sample has 200,000 to 250,000 clones; about four fifths occur once, and the top ten carry approximately 4%. Sequences were obtained from peripheral blood. The receptors were sampled from a woman older than 75 with acute or convalescent COVID-19.

Details on this clone: The junction differs from germline at one of its ends, possibly a read error. This chain connects TRBV5-6 to TRBJ2-7; possibly TRBD1 for D (6 bases). Per germline, CDR1 SGHDT and CDR2 YYEEEE. This CDR3 spans 13 amino acids. This CDR3 reads CASSWGRVGEANF. CDR3 coding DNA: TGTGCCAGCAGCTGGGGGCGTGTGGGTGAAGCAAACTTC.

The chain has TRBV3-1 (or the pseudogene TRBV3-2) and TRBJ1-5; TRBD1 agrees at 9 bases. CDR1 is LGHDT and CDR2 is YNNKEL in the germline V gene (reference sequence). V lost 1 base to trimming and J lost 3 bases; unmatched junction nucleotides: 1. The CDR3 length is 15 residues. The CDR3 DNA is TGTGCCAGCAGCCAAGGGGACAGGGACAATCAGCCCCAGCATTTT. Translated, it gives CASSQGDRDNQPQHF.

Only a few counts were recorded for this clone. The rearrangement uses TRBV7-2 and TRBJ2-1; 11 nucleotides align to TRBD2. Per the germline V gene, CDR1 is SGHTA and CDR2 is FQGNSA. Unmatched junction bases numbered 6, after V lost 1 base and J lost 7 bases. The CDR3 is made up of 16 amino acids. The CDR3 DNA reads TGTGCCAGCAGCTTAGGGGCGGCTAGCGGGGGGAATGAGCAGTTCTTC. Residues: CASSLGAASGGNEQFF.

The chain joins TRBV9 to TRBJ2-1; D is perhaps TRBD1 (6 bases). The V end lost 3 bases, the J end lost 0 bases, and 16 bases lay between the germline ends. Looked up from germline, CDR1 is SGDLS and CDR2 is YYNGEE. CDR3 length: 17 amino acids. CDR3 sequence: CASSAGDPWSSYNEQFF. CDR3 DNA sequence: TGTGCCAGCAGCGCAGGGGACCCATGGAGCTCCTACAATGAGCAGTTCTTC.

Comments on this clone: Other DNA variants within this sample encode the same CDR3. The chain uses TRBV4-3 and TRBJ1-1; D is perhaps TRBD1 (6 bases). This CDR3 spans 14 amino acids. From germline, CDR1 is LGHNA and CDR2 YSLEER. V was cut by 0 bases and J by 4 bases, with 9 bases left in between. The CDR3 region is CASSQELGGTEAFF. Here the CDR3 DNA reads TGCGCCAGCAGCCAAGAGTTAGGGGGCACTGAAGCTTTCTTT.

The chain combines TRBV27 with TRBJ1-5; 9 nucleotides match TRBD1. The V gene end was trimmed by 5 bases and the J gene end by 3 bases; junction bases not matched to a gene: 8. This CDR3 has 16 amino acids. CDR1 is MNHEY and CDR2 is SMNVEV in the germline V gene (reference sequence). CDR3 nucleotides: TGTGCCAGCAGTCTGAAGGGGACAGGGATCAATCAGCCCCAGCATTTT. Translated, it gives CASSLKGTGINQPQHF.

The chain employs TRBV19 and TRBJ1-1; 7 nucleotides match TRBD1. This CDR3 contains 14 residues. V lost 1 base to trimming and J lost 2 bases; unmatched junction nucleotides: 1. Germline CDR1 and CDR2: LNHDA and SQIVND (reference sequence). CDR3 sequence reads: CASSIGDRNTEAFF. The CDR3 DNA sequence: TGTGCCAGTAGTATAGGGGACAGAAACACTGAAGCTTTCTTT.

This clone occurred once. The CDR3 DNA follows: TGTGCCAGCAGCTTGGGACAGCTCGGAAACTCTGGAAACACCATATATTTT. This sequence encodes CASSLGQLGNSGNTIYF. The chain joins TRBV5-8 to TRBJ1-3; tentative D call: TRBD1 (5 bases). Germline V lookup: CDR1 SGHTS, CDR2 YDEGEE. V lost 0 bases, J lost 0 bases, and 13 bases lay in between. The CDR3 length is 17 residues.

This chain joins TRBV4-3 and TRBJ1-1, with a possible D match to TRBD1 (5 bases). The V gene lost 6 bases and the J gene lost 5 bases, with 16 bases spanning the gap. Germline CDR1 and CDR2: LGHNA and YSLEER. This CDR3 is 14 amino acids long. Here the CDR3 DNA reads TGCGCCAGCAGTGCGACAGTAGGGCAGACTGAAGCTTTCTTT. As protein: CASSATVGQTEAFF.

V is TRBV4-1 and J is TRBJ2-5; 8 nucleotides align to TRBD2. Trimming took 1 base from V and 2 from J; bases not matched to a gene: 6. Germline V gene sequence: CDR1 MGHRA, CDR2 YSYEKL. CDR3 length: 16 residues. The CDR3 sequence is CASSQGERGLQETQYF. CDR3 DNA: TGCGCCAGCAGCCAAGGGGAGCGGGGGTTACAAGAGACCCAGTACTTC.

This chain connects TRBV27 to TRBJ1-2; no definite D call. The CDR3 is 13 residues long. Looked up from germline, CDR1 is MNHEY and CDR2 is SMNVEV (reference sequence). V was pared by 3 bases and J by 0 bases, with 5 bases between. The CDR3: CASSFSSNYGYTF. The CDR3 coding sequence is TGTGCCAGCAGTTTTTCCTCTAACTATGGCTACACCTTC.

The count of this clone is one. In the same sample, other DNA sequences code for this CDR3. The V call is TRBV7-9, the J call TRBJ2-5; 7 nucleotides line up with TRBD1. With V trimmed by 2 bases and J by 1 base, 1 base remained unmatched. CDR1 and CDR2 (germline): SEHNR, FQNEAQ (reference sequence). The CDR3 totals 14 residues. CDR3 residues: CASSLSGGQETQYF. CDR3 nucleotide sequence: TGTGCCAGCAGCTTATCAGGGGGCCAAGAGACCCAGTACTTC.

The table lists this clone with a few counts. This rearrangement joins TRBV7-2 to TRBJ1-1, with D tentatively TRBD1 (6 bases). V was cut by 5 bases and J by 5 bases, with 15 bases left in between. The V gene's germline CDR1 is SGHTA and CDR2 FQGNSA. This CDR3 comprises 14 residues. The CDR3 is CASSIGGGWTEAFF. The DNA for the CDR3 is TGTGCCAGCAGCATAGGGGGGGGATGGACTGAAGCTTTCTTT.

The rearrangement links TRBV25-1 to TRBJ1-1, with 7 bases identical to TRBD1. Trimming took 5 bases from V and 0 from J; bases not matched to a gene: 3. The V gene's germline CDR1 is MGHDK and CDR2 SYGVNS. CDR3 length equals 14 residues. The CDR3 reads CASSYRGLNTEAFF. The CDR3 DNA reads as TGTGCCAGCAGTTACAGGGGTTTGAACACTGAAGCTTTCTTT.

This chain connects TRBV30 to TRBJ1-3; the D is unclear. The CDR3 has 20 amino acids. From germline, CDR1 is GTSNPN and CDR2 SVGIG (reference sequence). Trimming took 2 bases from V and 4 from J, leaving 30 bases between them. For the CDR3, the DNA is TGTGCCTGGAGTAAAGTCGTAGGGATCCATTGGGAGCTCGTAGGAAACACCATATATTTT. Translated, it gives CAWSKVVGIHWELVGNTIYF.